Listed here are 15 T cell receptor beta chains from one sample, sequenced in a study of T cell changes during pregnancy in multiple sclerosis. This table comes from immunoSEQ multiplex PCR, and its TCRdb copy is limited to in-frame clones, with some not included. The sample contains approximately 61,000 clones, approximately 91% of which appear only once. The sequenced sample was peripheral blood, obtained in the first trimester of pregnancy. These receptors were collected from a female donor with multiple sclerosis, enrolled in a pregnancy study.

The J gene is TRBJ2-3, the V gene TRBV7-2, with D tentatively TRBD2 (5 bases). The V gene lost 3 bases and the J gene lost 1 base, with 11 bases spanning the gap. The CDR3 is 15 amino acids. Germline CDR1 is SGHTA and CDR2 is FQGNSA. The CDR3 loop is CASSFDGMGTDTQYF. The CDR3 DNA follows: TGTGCCAGCAGCTTTGACGGGATGGGCACAGATACGCAGTATTTT. Filled out from reference TRBV7-2 and TRBJ2-3, the complete variable domain reads GAGVSQSPSNKVTEKGKDVELRCDPISGHTALYWYRQSLGQGLEFLIYFQGNSAPDKSGLPSDRFSAERTGGSVSTLTIQRTQQEDSAVYLCASSFDGMGTDTQYFGPGTRLTVL.

The V gene is TRBV7-2, the J gene TRBJ2-7; no definite D call. V was trimmed by 8 bases and J by 3 bases, leaving 17 bases between them. The CDR3 is 14 amino acids. CDR1 is SGHTA and CDR2 is FQGNSA in the germline V gene. The CDR3 spells CASGLRQSGYEQYF. As DNA, the CDR3 is TGTGCCAGCGGTCTACGTCAGTCGGGCTACGAGCAGTACTTC.

The rearrangement links TRBV27 to TRBJ1-1; 8 bases are shared with TRBD1. CDR3 length equals 14 residues. In germline, CDR1 is MNHEY, CDR2 SMNVEV (reference sequence). Trimming took 6 bases from V and 2 from J; bases not matched to a gene: 5. CDR3 loop: CASRRGQVNTEAFF. The DNA for the CDR3 is TGTGCCAGCAGGAGGGGACAGGTCAACACTGAAGCTTTCTTT.

V usage is TRBV5-4 and J usage is TRBJ1-2, with D maybe TRBD1 (6 bases). Per the germline V gene, CDR1 is SGHNT and CDR2 is YYREEE (reference sequence). V lost 0 bases to trimming and J lost 5 bases, with 11 bases between them. This CDR3 contains 14 residues. CDR3 sequence: CASSLAGGPYGYTF. DNA for the CDR3: TGTGCCAGCAGCTTGGCCGGGGGGCCTTATGGCTACACCTTC.

This rearrangement joins TRBV6-1 to TRBJ2-1; 10 bases map to TRBD2. Germline V gene lookup returns CDR1 MNHNS and CDR2 SASEGT. The trim removed 10 bases at V and 6 bases at J, leaving 6 bases unmatched. The CDR3 has 13 amino acids. CDR3 amino acids: CATRLAGGNEQFF. CDR3 DNA sequence: TGTGCCACCCGGTTAGCGGGAGGCAATGAGCAGTTCTTC.

The chain is built from TRBV4-1 and TRBJ1-4; 7 nucleotides agree with TRBD1. The V gene's germline CDR1 is MGHRA and CDR2 YSYEKL. The CDR3 consists of 15 residues. V lost 1 base and J lost 4; bases outside the gene matches: 3. The CDR3 coding sequence is TGCGCCAGCAGCCAAGGGGGACAGATTAATGAAAAACTGTTTTTT. Translation: CASSQGGQINEKLFF.

J is TRBJ1-1 and V is TRBV4-3; no clear D gene. This CDR3 region has 13 residues. The V gene's germline CDR1 is LGHNA and CDR2 YSLEER. V gave up 0 bases and J gave up 3 bases, with 5 bases separating them. This CDR3 is CASSQERDTEAFF. The DNA of the CDR3 is TGCGCCAGCAGCCAAGAGAGGGACACTGAAGCTTTCTTT.

This clone was found once. The chain recombines TRBV28 with TRBJ2-4, with D possibly matching TRBD1 (5 bases). V lost 6 bases and J lost 9, with 15 bases in between. The CDR3 contains 13 residues. Germline V gives CDR1 MDHEN, CDR2 SYDVKM. The CDR3 sequence is CASRLTGVGIQYF. The CDR3 DNA is TGTGCCAGCAGGCTTACAGGTGTTGGCATTCAGTACTTC.

The chain recombines TRBV6-5 with TRBJ1-2; TRBD1 agrees at 7 bases. The length of the CDR3 is 16 residues. Germline V lookup: CDR1 MNHEY, CDR2 SVGAGI. Trimming at V came to 0 bases and at J to 2 bases, leaving 6 bases not matched to a gene. The CDR3 protein is CASSYSWDRINYGYTF. For the CDR3, the DNA is TGTGCCAGCAGTTACTCCTGGGACAGAATCAACTATGGCTACACCTTC.

The chain uses TRBV10-3 and TRBJ1-2; perhaps TRBD1 as D (5 bases). Germline V CDR1 and CDR2: ENHRY, SYGVKD. The length of the CDR3 is 13 residues. The V end lost 8 bases, the J end lost 7 bases, and 17 bases lay between the germline ends. DNA of the CDR3: TGTGCCATCCAAGCGCGGGACGAATCTGGCTACACCTTC. The encoded protein is CAIQARDESGYTF.

The chain recombines TRBV28 with TRBJ1-1; possibly TRBD1 for D (5 bases). The CDR3 sequence is 13 residues long. Trimming shortened V by 11 bases and J by 1 base, and 14 bases separated the two germline ends. Germline values: CDR1 MDHEN, CDR2 SYDVKM. The CDR3 DNA reads TGTGCCGCTACGGGGGGTAAGAACACTGAAGCTTTCTTT. Translating gives CAATGGKNTEAFF.

For the CDR3, the DNA is TGTGCCAGCAGCGAGGGGGGGGACGGCTATGGCTACACCTTC. It yields the protein CASSEGGDGYGYTF. The rearrangement links TRBV9 to TRBJ1-2; TRBD1 might be the D (6 bases). From germline, CDR1 is SGDLS and CDR2 YYNGEE. The V end lost 3 bases, the J end lost 4 bases, and 13 bases lay between the germline ends. The CDR3 length is 14 residues. Full variable domain (missing parts from reference TRBV9 and TRBJ1-2): DSGVTQTPKHLITATGQRVTLRCSPRSGDLSVYWYQQSLDQGLQFLIQYYNGEERAKGNILERFSAQQFPDLHSELNLSSLELGDSALYFCASSEGGDGYGYTFGSGTRLTVV.

J is TRBJ2-3 and V is TRBV28, with 7 bases lining up with TRBD2. The CDR3 sequence is 14 residues long. CDR1 and CDR2 from the germline V gene are MDHEN and SYDVKM. V gave up 5 bases and J gave up 2 bases; unmatched junction bases: 4. CDR3 DNA: TGTGCCAGCAGTGGGGGGGTGCTCACAGATACGCAGTATTTT. This encodes CASSGGVLTDTQYF.

The chain joins TRBV5-1 to TRBJ1-2, with D possibly being TRBD1 (6 bases). Germline CDR1 reads SGHRS; CDR2 reads YFSETQ. V dropped 3 bases and J dropped 2 bases, with 11 bases sitting between them. This CDR3 region has 14 residues. This chain's CDR3 is CASSSAGDNYGYTF. CDR3 sequence (DNA): TGCGCCAGCAGCTCAGCAGGGGACAACTATGGCTACACCTTC.

This clone has a count of ten or more. The V call is TRBV6-6, the J call TRBJ2-2; 8 nucleotides line up with TRBD2. Germline V gives CDR1 MNHNY, CDR2 SVGAGI (reference sequence). This CDR3 contains 12 residues. The ends lost 6 bases at V and 7 bases at J; junction bases unmatched: 1. CDR3 in amino acids: CASSREGGELFF. The CDR3 DNA is TGTGCCAGCAGCCGGGAGGGCGGGGAGCTGTTTTTT.